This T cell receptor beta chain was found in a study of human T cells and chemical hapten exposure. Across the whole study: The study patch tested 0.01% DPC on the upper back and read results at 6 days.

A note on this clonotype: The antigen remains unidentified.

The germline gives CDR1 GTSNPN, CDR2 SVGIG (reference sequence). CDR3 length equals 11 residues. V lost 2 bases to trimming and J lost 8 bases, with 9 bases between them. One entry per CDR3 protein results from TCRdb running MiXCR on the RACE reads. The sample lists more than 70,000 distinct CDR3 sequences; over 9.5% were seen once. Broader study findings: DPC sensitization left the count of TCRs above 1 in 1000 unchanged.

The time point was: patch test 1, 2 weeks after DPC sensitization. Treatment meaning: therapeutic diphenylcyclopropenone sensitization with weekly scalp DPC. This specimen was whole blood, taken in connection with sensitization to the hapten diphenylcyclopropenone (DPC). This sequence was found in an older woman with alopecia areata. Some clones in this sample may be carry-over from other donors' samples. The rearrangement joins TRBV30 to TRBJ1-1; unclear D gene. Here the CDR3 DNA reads TGTGCCTGGAGTTCCGCCGTAGAAGCTTTCTTT. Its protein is CAWSSAVEAFF.